This TCR beta chain was identified during a study of high-grade serous ovarian cancer treatment subgroups. At the level of the study: Mean per sample: around 13,000 reads, some 7,500 unique TCR beta rearrangements. Study outcomes and limitations: Tumors within one patient showed repertoire similarity of about 0.11 to 0.79.

The CDR3 consists of 13 residues. Trimming shortened V by 5 bases and J by 4 bases, and 13 bases separated the two germline ends. Germline V gene lookup returns CDR1 GTSNPN and CDR2 SVGIG (reference sequence). By sample share, this clone is medium-sized. What it binds is unknown. Data came from immunoSEQ multiplex PCR; TCRdb stores just in-frame clones and leaves some out. The sample holds roughly 15,000 clones, around 85% seen once. The tumor samples were collected prior to definitive surgery or chemotherapy. The receptor's source is a human donor with high-grade serous ovarian cancer. The sample was tumor tissue. The V call is TRBV30, the J call TRBJ2-3; D is uncertain. The CDR3: CAWGLSDSDTQYF. The CDR3 coding sequence is TGTGCCTGGGGCTTATCCGACTCAGATACGCAGTATTTT.